One and the same sample provided the 10 T cell receptor beta chains below, sequenced in a study of blood T cells in healthy people across ages. The authors ran a second PCR of 7 to 11 cycles using a sample-barcoded 5' primer and a J-beta primer mix. Each CDR3 protein is one row after TCRdb ran MiXCR on the 5' RACE reads. The data hold approximately 1.5 million distinct CDR3 sequences, with about 35% observed a single time. Specimen: blood. These receptors were obtained from a woman aged 30 to 39 in good health.

This clonotype was counted a few times. The chain has TRBV6-1 and TRBJ2-3, with 7 bases fitting TRBD1. Germline loops: CDR1 MNHNS, CDR2 SASEGT. This CDR3 has 15 amino acids. With 6 bases clipped from V and 0 bases from J, the junction kept 6 bases outside the gene matches. CDR3 loop: CASSRDSISTDTQYF. The CDR3 nucleotides read TGTGCCAGCAGCCGGGACAGCATAAGCACAGATACGCAGTATTTT.

This clonotype was observed a handful of times. The chain carries TRBV30 and TRBJ2-1, with D perhaps TRBD2 (5 bases). From germline, CDR1 is GTSNPN and CDR2 SVGIG (reference sequence). Trimming pared 8 bases from V and 1 base from J, leaving 9 bases between. The CDR3 has 12 amino acids. Written as DNA, the CDR3 is TGTGCCCGGGGTGGATCCTACAATGAGCAGTTCTTC. Translation: CARGGSYNEQFF.

This clonotype showed up just a few times. This sequence joins TRBV4-1 and TRBJ2-5; 13 nucleotides line up with TRBD2. Losses at the gene ends were 1 base for V and 6 bases for J; bases not matched to a gene: 5. This CDR3 contains 16 residues. The V gene's germline CDR1 is MGHRA and CDR2 YSYEKL. The CDR3 DNA follows: TGCGCCAGCAGCCAAGCCTGGACTAGCGGGGGAAAGACCCAGTACTTC. This sequence encodes CASSQAWTSGGKTQYF.

This clonotype was seen just once. This chain connects TRBV7-9 to TRBJ1-1; 10 positions match TRBD1. Germline-derived CDR1 and CDR2 are SEHNR and FQNEAQ (reference sequence). The CDR3 extends over 15 amino acids. The V segment lost 4 bases and the J segment 4 bases; nucleotides outside the gene matches: 6. The CDR3 DNA reads TGTGCCAGCAGCTCAGACAGGGGGCTAGGCACTGAAGCTTTCTTT. Residues: CASSSDRGLGTEAFF.

J is TRBJ2-7 and V is TRBV15; either TRBD1 or TRBD2 may supply D (5 bases each). CDR1 LNHNV and CDR2 YYDKDF come from the germline V gene (reference sequence). The CDR3 runs 13 residues. Between the trimmed V and J ends, which lost 0 bases and 3 bases, there was a span of 6 bases. CDR3 sequence: CATSRDGGYEQYF. The CDR3 coding sequence is TGTGCCACCAGCAGAGATGGGGGCTACGAGCAGTACTTC.

This clonotype was seen more than once but under ten times. The CDR3 is CASSLSELASGFYEQYF. The CDR3 DNA follows: TGTGCCAGCAGTTTATCCGAGCTAGCGTCGGGATTTTACGAGCAGTACTTC. The chain joins TRBV28 to TRBJ2-7; weak D call: TRBD2 (6 bases). The germline V gene encodes CDR1 MDHEN and CDR2 SYDVKM. The V end lost 1 base, the J end lost 4 bases, and 20 bases lay between the germline ends. This CDR3 contains 17 residues.

The CDR3 reads CASSLNAGAGNTIYF. In DNA form, the CDR3 reads TGTGCCAGCAGCTTAAACGCAGGGGCTGGAAACACCATATATTTT. This chain uses TRBV7-3 with TRBJ1-3; weak D call: TRBD1 (6 bases). Germline V gene data show CDR1 as SGHTA and CDR2 as FQGTGA. The CDR3 consists of 15 residues. Trimming took 1 base from V and 2 from J, leaving 9 bases between them.

This clonotype was detected many times. This chain links TRBV6-6 with TRBJ1-1; possible D gene TRBD1, 6 bases. Deletions cut 6 bases from V and 1 base from J, with 15 bases between. The CDR3 extends over 15 amino acids. Germline V gene lookup returns CDR1 MNHNY and CDR2 SVGAGI (reference sequence). The CDR3 DNA sequence: TGTGCCAGCAGGCCCACGACAGGACGGAACACTGAAGCTTTCTTT. Protein sequence: CASRPTTGRNTEAFF.

This clonotype was recorded at least ten times. J is TRBJ2-5 and V is TRBV20-1; TRBD1 aligns across 10 bases. This CDR3 has 13 amino acids. Germline V CDR1 and CDR2: DFQATT, SNEGSKA (reference sequence). The V gene end was trimmed by 3 bases and the J gene end by 5 bases; junction bases not matched to a gene: 3. The CDR3 protein is CSARTGGGETQYF. The CDR3 DNA reads TGCAGTGCTAGGACAGGGGGCGGTGAGACCCAGTACTTC.

This clonotype was seen a handful of times. The rearrangement uses TRBV10-2 and TRBJ1-2; D is ambiguous. Germline V gene lookup returns CDR1 WSHSY and CDR2 SAAADI. The CDR3 has 13 amino acids. V was shortened by 4 bases and J by 4 bases, with 10 bases between the two germline ends. CDR3 loop: CASSVYALYGYTF. The CDR3 DNA sequence: TGCGCCAGCAGTGTTTATGCCCTCTATGGCTACACCTTC.